The source of this T cell receptor beta chain is a study of T cell responses to AZD1222 COVID-19 vaccine. Germline lookup yields CDR1 MRHNA and CDR2 SNTAGT. V was cut by 3 bases and J by 6 bases, with 17 bases left in between. The CDR3 sequence is 15 residues long. Clones were read by immunoSEQ multiplex PCR, and TCRdb kept only the in-frame ones, dropping some. This table holds 130,000 or so clones, 86% found once. With regard to this clone: Antigen: not known.

Study observations and caveats: Across the whole spike, CD4 TCRs peaked at regions 160-218 and 743-854.

The chain carries TRBV6-4 and TRBJ1-2; D may be TRBD1 (6 bases). The sample was peripheral blood, taken on day 0 of AZD1222 vaccination. The receptor's source is an adult in good health. The CDR3 loop reads CASSDGPQGLDGYTF. Here the CDR3 DNA reads TGTGCCAGCAGTGATGGACCACAGGGATTAGATGGCTACACCTTC.